These 27 T cell receptor beta chains were sequenced from one sample in a study of graft-versus-host responses after intestinal transplantation. Clones were read by immunoSEQ multiplex PCR, and TCRdb kept only the in-frame ones, dropping some. This table has some 45,000 clones, about 95% appearing once. The material was PBMCs, obtained 335 days after intestinal transplant. Every receptor here comes from a human patient who received an intestinal transplant, so some T cells may come from the graft donor.

The V and J genes are TRBV7-9 and TRBJ1-4, with 7 nucleotides matching TRBD1. The germline V gene has CDR1 SEHNR and CDR2 FQNEAQ (reference sequence). V dropped 6 bases and J dropped 4; count of bases not matched to a gene: 11. The CDR3 has 16 amino acids. Written as DNA, the CDR3 is TGTGCCAGCAGTCCCCACGGGACAGATTATAATGAAAAACTGTTTTTT. Amino acid sequence: CASSPHGTDYNEKLFF.

This chain uses TRBV29-1 with TRBJ1-1; D is undetermined. The CDR3 is 13 residues long. Per germline, CDR1 SQVTM and CDR2 ANQGSEA. V lost 8 bases to trimming and J lost 0 bases, with 13 bases between them. CDR3 loop: CSIAGRMNTEAFF. As DNA, the CDR3 is TGCAGCATTGCCGGCAGGATGAACACTGAAGCTTTCTTT.

The genes are TRBV27 and TRBJ2-7, with D perhaps matching TRBD1 (6 bases). Trimming pared 3 bases from V and 5 bases from J, leaving 14 bases between. Germline V CDR1 and CDR2: MNHEY, SMNVEV (reference sequence). The CDR3 has 14 residues. This CDR3 is CASSFVGAVDEQYF. DNA for the CDR3: TGTGCCAGCAGTTTCGTGGGGGCGGTGGACGAGCAGTACTTC.

The V gene is TRBV10-2, the J gene TRBJ1-2, with a tentative D call TRBD1 (5 bases). The CDR3 is 11 amino acids. Trimming left V 8 bases short and J 4 bases short, with 8 bases between. Per germline, CDR1 WSHSY and CDR2 SAAADI. As DNA, the CDR3 is TGCGCCAGCGGGGACGGCTATGGCTACACCTTC. Amino acid sequence: CASGDGYGYTF.

This clone is a singleton in its sample. The J gene is TRBJ1-5, the V gene TRBV12-5, with 9 bases fitting TRBD1. Looked up from germline, CDR1 is LGHNT and CDR2 is FRNRAP. Germline trimming cut 5 bases from V and 2 bases from J; bases unmatched to any gene: 4. CDR3 size: 15 residues. CDR3 coding DNA: TGTGCTAGTGGTCCCCGGACAGGGGGCAATCAGCCCCAGCATTTT. It translates to CASGPRTGGNQPQHF.

J is TRBJ2-1 and V is TRBV9; 9 bases are shared with TRBD2. V was clipped by 0 bases and J by 6 bases; unmatched bases: 4. From germline, CDR1 is SGDLS and CDR2 YYNGEE. This CDR3 is 15 amino acids long. The CDR3, as DNA: TGTGCCAGCAGCGTAGTAGGCGGGAGGGCCAATGAGCAGTTCTTC. Translated: CASSVVGGRANEQFF.

The CDR3 region has the DNA TGTGCCAGCAGTTACTACAGGGGGAACGAGCAGTACTTC. Its protein product is CASSYYRGNEQYF. The chain combines TRBV6-6 with TRBJ2-7, with 8 bases matching TRBD1. The CDR3 loop spans 13 amino acids. Trimming removed 1 base from V and 5 bases from J; junction bases left unmatched: 1. Germline V lookup: CDR1 MNHNY, CDR2 SVGAGI (reference sequence).

The V call is TRBV2, the J call TRBJ1-4; possibly TRBD1 for D (5 bases). The CDR3 has 15 residues. Trimming pared 6 bases from V and 0 bases from J, leaving 11 bases between. Per the germline V gene, CDR1 is SNHLY and CDR2 is FYNNEI. CDR3 protein: CASRTAQATNEKLFF. CDR3 nucleotides: TGTGCCAGCAGGACAGCCCAAGCAACTAATGAAAAACTGTTTTTT.

The chain joins TRBV18 to TRBJ2-7; D tentatively reads TRBD1 or TRBD2 (5 bases each). This CDR3 is built from 14 residues. CDR1 is KGHSH and CDR2 is LQKENI in the germline V gene. The V end was cut by 1 base, the J end by 2 bases, with 9 bases between. The CDR3 bases are TGTGCCAGCTCACCACTAGGGACCGCCTACGAGCAGTACTTC. Translating gives CASSPLGTAYEQYF.

The chain is built from TRBV9 and TRBJ1-3, with D possibly matching TRBD1 (6 bases). The V end lost 3 bases, the J end lost 0 bases, and 10 bases lay between the germline ends. CDR1 is SGDLS and CDR2 is YYNGEE in the germline V gene. The CDR3 spans 15 residues. The CDR3 region is CASSAGQYSGNTIYF. CDR3 DNA: TGTGCCAGCAGCGCTGGACAGTACTCTGGAAACACCATATATTTT.

This chain joins TRBV30 and TRBJ2-7, with D possibly being TRBD1 or TRBD2 (5 bases each). Looked up from germline, CDR1 is GTSNPN and CDR2 is SVGIG (reference sequence). V dropped 5 bases and J dropped 6 bases, with 17 bases sitting between them. This CDR3 is built from 13 residues. In nucleotides, the CDR3 is TGTGCCTGGGGATATGGGGGATGGGGCGAGCAGTACTTC. It is translated as CAWGYGGWGEQYF. Full variable domain (outside the CDR3, taken from reference TRBV30 and TRBJ2-7): SQTIHQWPATLVQPVGSPLSLECTVEGTSNPNLYWYRQAAGRGLQLLFYSVGIGQISSEVPQNLSASRPQDRQFILSSKKLLLSDSGFYLCAWGYGGWGEQYFGPGTRLTVT.

About this clone: Different DNA sequences within this sample yield the same CDR3. V is TRBV10-3 and J is TRBJ2-7; 7 bases agree with TRBD1. Losses at the gene ends were 2 bases for V and 6 bases for J; bases not matched to a gene: 13. Germline lookup yields CDR1 ENHRY and CDR2 SYGVKD. This CDR3 contains 16 residues. CDR3: CAISEPGQTPLPEQYF. CDR3 in DNA: TGTGCCATCAGTGAGCCGGGACAGACTCCTCTTCCCGAGCAGTACTTC.

As concerns this clone: Its ends do not fully match the called genes, so a read error is possible. This rearrangement joins TRBV27 to TRBJ2-2; D is uncertain. Germline CDR1 and CDR2: MNHEY and SMNVEV (reference sequence). This CDR3 has 14 residues. The CDR3 sequence is CASSLLINSGELFF. In nucleotides, the CDR3 is TGTGCCAGCAGTTTACTTATCAACAGCGGGGAGCTGTTTTTT.

V is TRBV4-1 and J is TRBJ2-3; D is unresolved. CDR1 and CDR2 from the germline V gene are MGHRA and YSYEKL. The CDR3 sequence is 17 residues long. Trimming cost V 0 bases and J 1 base, with 14 bases left between them. CDR3 residues: CASSQDISLPGTDTQYF. The CDR3 DNA reads TGCGCCAGCAGCCAAGATATCAGTCTACCTGGCACAGATACGCAGTATTTT.

This clone has more than one count but fewer than ten. This CDR3 is CASSPRQGSGYTF. The CDR3, as DNA: TGTGCCAGCAGCCCCCGACAGGGAAGTGGCTACACCTTC. The genes are TRBV7-3 and TRBJ1-2; TRBD1 matches at 7 bases. V shed 5 bases and J 7 bases; nucleotides not matched to a gene: 7. In germline, CDR1 is SGHTA, CDR2 FQGTGA. The CDR3 covers 13 residues.

The gene calls are TRBV5-1 and TRBJ2-3, with no clear D. The CDR3 length is 16 residues. Germline values: CDR1 SGHRS, CDR2 YFSETQ. V lost 0 bases and J lost 0, with 11 bases in between. CDR3 protein: CASSLGPSDSTDTQYF. In DNA form, the CDR3 reads TGCGCCAGCAGCTTGGGTCCCTCCGATAGCACAGATACGCAGTATTTT. The full variable domain, in which reference TRBV5-1 and TRBJ2-3 provide the parts outside the CDR3, is KAGVTQTPRYLIKTRGQQVTLSCSPISGHRSVSWYQQTPGQGLQFLFEYFSETQRNKGNFPGRFSGRQFSNSRSEMNVSTLELGDSALYLCASSLGPSDSTDTQYFGPGTRLTVL.

The gene calls are TRBV7-3 and TRBJ2-1; D uncertain. Germline loops: CDR1 SGHTA, CDR2 FQGTGA. The CDR3 runs 15 residues. Trimming cost V 2 bases and J 5 bases, with 13 bases left between them. The CDR3 spells CASSLFVAAHNEQFF. The CDR3, as DNA: TGTGCCAGCAGCTTATTCGTAGCCGCCCACAATGAGCAGTTCTTC.

The V and J genes are TRBV6-1 and TRBJ2-7, with a possible D match to TRBD2 (5 bases). CDR3 length: 15 amino acids. CDR1 and CDR2 (germline): MNHNS, SASEGT. The V end lost 2 bases, the J end lost 4 bases, and 15 bases lay between the germline ends. The CDR3 DNA sequence: TGTGCCAGCAGTGAAAGGAGGAAAGCATCGTACGAGCAGTACTTC. This encodes CASSERRKASYEQYF.

The chain employs TRBV28 and TRBJ2-7; possibly TRBD1 for D (6 bases). CDR3 length equals 15 residues. The V gene's germline CDR1 is MDHEN and CDR2 SYDVKM. Trimming left V 6 bases short and J 2 bases short, with 17 bases between. The CDR3 reads CASSPTGVGTYEQYF. DNA of the CDR3: TGTGCCAGCAGCCCGACAGGAGTAGGAACCTACGAGCAGTACTTC.

The chain links TRBV7-2 to TRBJ1-6, with TRBD1 matching 11 bases. This CDR3 has 14 amino acids. CDR1 and CDR2 (germline): SGHTA, FQGNSA. J was trimmed by 8 bases and V by 5 bases; bases with no gene match: 2. CDR3 nucleotide sequence: TGTGCCAGCAGCCAGGGACAGGGGGATTCACCCCTCCACTTT. Its translation: CASSQGQGDSPLHF.

The V and J genes are TRBV13 and TRBJ2-7, with 9 bases aligning to TRBD1. Per germline, CDR1 PRHDT and CDR2 FYEKMQ (reference sequence). The CDR3 sequence is 15 residues long. V lost 4 bases to trimming and J lost 0 bases; unmatched junction nucleotides: 4. The CDR3 loop reads CASSSQGAASYEQYF. CDR3 coding DNA: TGTGCCAGCAGCTCACAGGGGGCAGCCTCCTACGAGCAGTACTTC.

The chain combines TRBV6-1 with TRBJ1-2, with 9 bases identical to TRBD1. The CDR3 runs to 14 residues. Germline trimming cut 7 bases from V and 7 bases from J; bases unmatched to any gene: 10. Germline values: CDR1 MNHNS, CDR2 SASEGT. CDR3 sequence: CASTEVTGGSGYTF. CDR3 coding DNA: TGTGCCAGCACCGAAGTGACAGGGGGGAGTGGCTACACCTTC.

The rearrangement uses TRBV6-5 and TRBJ2-2; possible D gene TRBD2, 7 bases. The CDR3 runs to 16 residues. The V end was cut by 2 bases, the J end by 6 bases, with 16 bases between. CDR1 is MNHEY, CDR2 SVGAGI, per germline. The CDR3 loop is CASSYLGRGPAGELFF. CDR3 bases: TGTGCCAGCAGTTACCTGGGGCGGGGGCCGGCCGGGGAGCTGTTTTTT.

This clone has just one count. The V call is TRBV27, the J call TRBJ1-2; 8 nucleotides align to TRBD1. CDR1 is MNHEY and CDR2 is SMNVEV in the germline V gene (reference sequence). The V gene end was trimmed by 4 bases and the J gene end by 5 bases; junction bases not matched to a gene: 9. The CDR3 consists of 15 residues. The CDR3 region has the DNA TGTGCCAGCAGTTGGAAAGACAGGGGCCCTTATGGCTACACCTTC. Translating it yields CASSWKDRGPYGYTF.

This clone was counted once. The rearrangement links TRBV11-3 to TRBJ2-3; D may be TRBD2 (6 bases). V was clipped by 5 bases and J by 3 bases, with 9 bases between them. This CDR3 is built from 13 residues. Germline loops: CDR1 SGHNT, CDR2 YENEEA. The CDR3 loop is CASSRDFTDTQYF. Here the CDR3 DNA reads TGTGCCAGCAGCAGGGACTTTACAGATACGCAGTATTTT. The variable domain in full, with the rest retrieved from reference TRBV11-3 and TRBJ2-3, is EAGVVQSPRYKIIEKKQPVAFWCNPISGHNTLYWYLQNLGQGPELLIRYENEEAVDDSQLPKDRFSAERLKGVDSTLKIQPAELGDSAVYLCASSRDFTDTQYFGPGTRLTVL.

This chain connects TRBV7-3 to TRBJ2-3, with a possible D match to TRBD2 (6 bases). The CDR3 is made up of 19 amino acids. V was pared by 2 bases and J by 4 bases, with 25 bases between. Germline CDR1 is SGHTA and CDR2 is FQGTGA. As DNA, the CDR3 is TGTGCCAGCAGCTTACAGTTTCCCCTCGGGACTCCCCGTGCAGATACGCAGTATTTT. Its protein is CASSLQFPLGTPRADTQYF.

The sample holds one count of this clone. The rearrangement uses TRBV29-1 and TRBJ2-1; a possible D gene is TRBD2 (6 bases). Germline V CDR1 and CDR2: SQVTM, ANQGSEA. Deletions cut 5 bases from V and 8 bases from J, with 19 bases between. The CDR3 contains 14 residues. The chain's CDR3 is CSVYAGLHVDEQFF. The CDR3 region has the DNA TGCAGCGTTTATGCGGGACTCCACGTGGATGAGCAGTTCTTC.